The rows below give T cell receptor beta chains drawn from one sample of a study of identical twins. TCRdb re-analysed the 5' RACE reads in MiXCR, keeping a single row per CDR3 protein. The data contain about 430,000 distinct CDR3 sequences, about 18% of them singletons. Sequencing was done on a sample of naive T cells sorted from blood. The origin of the receptors is a man between 45 and 60 years old in good health. CDR3s include the opening cysteine and the closing phenylalanine or tryptophan. The order of the fields is D gene, V gene, clone size, J gene, CDR3 DNA, CDR3 protein. A D gene is named only where the DNA matches it firmly. Clone size is given for some rows only: seen once, a few or many times, or a class if the clone is expanded.

-	TRBV11-2	-	TRBJ2-7	TGTGCCAGCAGCTTTGAAAGGTTCGAGCAGTACTTC	CASSFERFEQYF
-	TRBV20-1	-	TRBJ2-5	TGCAGTGCCAAGGACGGGGAGACCCAGTACTTC	CSAKDGETQYF
TRBD2	TRBV29-1	-	TRBJ2-5	TGCAGCGCCGCCTCGAGCGGGGGGCAAGAGACCCAGTACTTC	CSAASSGGQETQYF
-	TRBV6-2/TRBV6-3	many	TRBJ1-5	TGTGCCAGCAGTTTCGGGGGATGGGGCAATCAGCCCCAGCATTTT	CASSFGGWGNQPQHF
TRBD1	TRBV27	many	TRBJ1-5	TGTGCCAGCAGTCCTCGACAGGGAAGCAATCAGCCCCAGCATTTT	CASSPRQGSNQPQHF
TRBD2	TRBV2	-	TRBJ2-3	TGTGCCAGCAGTGTCCCTGGACTAGGGTCCGATACGCAGTATTTT	CASSVPGLGSDTQYF
TRBD2	TRBV9	many	TRBJ2-1	TGTGCCAGCAGCGTAAGAACTAGCGGGTTCAATGAGCAGTTCTTC	CASSVRTSGFNEQFF
-	TRBV7-2	many	TRBJ2-2	TGCGCCAGCAGCCCCAGGCAGGGGGGCACCGGGGAGCTGTTTTTT	CASSPRQGGTGELFF
-	TRBV12-3/TRBV12-4	-	TRBJ1-2	TGTGCCAGCAGTTTATCGCCAGGGGCTGGCTACACCTTC	CASSLSPGAGYTF
-	TRBV7-7	few	TRBJ2-5	TGTGCCAGCAGCGGCAGCGGGCCTAAAGAGACCCAGTACTTC	CASSGSGPKETQYF
TRBD2	TRBV10-3	-	TRBJ2-5	TGTGCCATCCGCTCGAGCGGGAGTTCAGAGACCCAGTACTTC	CAIRSSGSSETQYF
-	TRBV12-3/TRBV12-4	few	TRBJ2-1	TGTGCCAGCAGGGCGTTCGGGAGTGGGTCCTACAATGAGCAGTTCTTC	CASRAFGSGSYNEQFF
-	TRBV7-9	many	TRBJ2-1	TGTGCCAGCAGCCTCCTTGGGGGGGCGAACAATGAGCAGTTCTTC	CASSLLGGANNEQFF
-	TRBV28	many	TRBJ2-7	TGTGCCAGCAGACAACGACAGGCGTTGTCCTACGAGCAGTACTTC	CASRQRQALSYEQYF
-	TRBV27	many	TRBJ2-2	TGTGCCAGCAGTTTATCGTCCGGCACGGAGGAGCTGTTTTTT	CASSLSSGTEELFF
-	TRBV12-3/TRBV12-4	-	TRBJ1-6	TGTGCCAGCAGTACCGGGACCCTCTATAATTCACCCCTCCACTTT	CASSTGTLYNSPLHF
-	TRBV20-1	few	TRBJ2-7	TGCAGTGCTCAGTCGCCGGGGGTAGGCGAGCAGTACTTC	CSAQSPGVGEQYF
-	TRBV19	-	TRBJ1-1	TGTGCCAGTAGTACCACACCAAACGTGAACACTGAAGCTTTCTTT	CASSTTPNVNTEAFF
-	TRBV15	-	TRBJ1-5	TGTGCCACCAGCAGAGTATCGGGGGACAATCAGCCCCAGCATTTT	CATSRVSGDNQPQHF
TRBD1	TRBV20-1	few	TRBJ2-1	TGCAGTGCTAGGGCCCCGGGACAGGGGACTTTATACAATGAGCAGTTCTTC	CSARAPGQGTLYNEQFF
-	TRBV2	few	TRBJ2-3	TGTGCCAGCAGTGCGGTTTGGGGTGACACAGATACGCAGTATTTT	CASSAVWGDTDTQYF
TRBD2	TRBV2	many	TRBJ2-1	TGTGCCAGCAGGGTTAGCGGGAGCGGGTCTCCCCATGAGCAGTTCTTC	CASRVSGSGSPHEQFF
TRBD1	TRBV6-2/TRBV6-3	-	TRBJ1-1	TGTGCCAGCCGGACAGGGGGCTCACGGGCTGAAGCTTTCTTT	CASRTGGSRAEAFF
-	TRBV4-2	many	TRBJ1-2	TGTGCCAGCAGCCAAGATCTTTTGGGGACAAACGGCTACACCTTC	CASSQDLLGTNGYTF
TRBD2	TRBV28	-	TRBJ2-1	TGTGCCAGCAGGAGGTCCGGGACTAGCGGGGGGCAGTTCTTC	CASRRSGTSGGQFF
TRBD2	TRBV27	-	TRBJ2-1	TGTGCCAGCAGTTTCCGATGGACTAGCGGGAGCGGTGAGCAGTTCTTC	CASSFRWTSGSGEQFF
TRBD2	TRBV5-1	few	TRBJ2-7	TGCGCCAGCAGCTTGGAGGGACTAGCGGCCGAGCAGTACTTC	CASSLEGLAAEQYF
-	TRBV5-1	few	TRBJ2-7	TGCGCCAGCAGCTTGCGGTTGGGGGGCGAGCAGTACTTC	CASSLRLGGEQYF
-	TRBV4-3	-	TRBJ2-1	TGCGCCAGCAGCCGGAATCCGGGACAAAACTACAATGAGCAGTTCTTC	CASSRNPGQNYNEQFF
-	TRBV11-2	-	TRBJ2-4	TGTGCCAGCAGCTTAATGGACATTCAGTACTTC	CASSLMDIQYF
-	TRBV7-9	many	TRBJ2-6	TGTGCCAGCAGGTTGGGGTACCGAAACTCTGGGGCCAACGTCCTGACTTTC	CASRLGYRNSGANVLTF
-	TRBV20-1	few	TRBJ2-3	TGCAGTGCTAGAGAACGGGGGGCCCTCGATACGCAGTATTTT	CSARERGALDTQYF
-	TRBV28	many	TRBJ1-6	TGTGCCAGCAGTCCGTGGACAGCGGGGAGTTCACCCCTCCACTTT	CASSPWTAGSSPLHF
-	TRBV5-6	few	TRBJ2-1	TGTGCCAGCAGCTCCAGGGGTGAAGAAAATGAGCAGTTCTTC	CASSSRGEENEQFF
-	TRBV20-1	few	TRBJ1-5	TGCAGTGCAGTCGGGTCGGCCCGCAATCAGCCCCAGCATTTT	CSAVGSARNQPQHF
-	TRBV7-9	once	TRBJ1-4	TGTGCCAGCAGTTACCGACAAGGTGAAAAACTGTTTTTT	CASSYRQGEKLFF
-	TRBV5-1	-	TRBJ1-2	TGCGCCAGCAGCCGCGACAGACCCGCTAACTATGGCTACACCTTC	CASSRDRPANYGYTF
-	TRBV30	few	TRBJ1-6	TGTGCCTATAAGCTGGGACCTGGCAATTCACCCCTCCACTTT	CAYKLGPGNSPLHF
-	TRBV14	few	TRBJ1-2	TGTGCCAGCAGCCAAGTCAGGTCGGCTGGCTACACCTTC	CASSQVRSAGYTF
-	TRBV7-2	few	TRBJ2-1	TGTGCCAGCAGCCTAAACGGCCAGGGGGGCTACAATGAGCAGTTCTTC	CASSLNGQGGYNEQFF
TRBD1	TRBV27	-	TRBJ2-7	TGTGCCAGCAGTTTGCTCGGGACAGGGGGATCGGGGGAGCAGTACTTC	CASSLLGTGGSGEQYF
-	TRBV7-9	-	TRBJ2-3	TGTGCCAGCAGCCCAGGGGTGAGCACAGATACGCAGTATTTT	CASSPGVSTDTQYF